The 15 T cell receptor beta chains given below trace back to one sample, sequenced in a study of CD8+ T cells in alopecia areata. Investigators isolated RNA and reverse transcribed it into cDNA to act as the sequencing template. Using immunoSEQ multiplex PCR, the repertoire was profiled, and TCRdb retains in-frame clones only, with some absent. The data show 45,000 to 60,000 clones, about 96% seen once. The starting material was CD8+ T cells sorted from blood, obtained at week 0. Receptor source: a human donor with alopecia areata.

The rearrangement links TRBV5-5 to TRBJ2-1, with 7 nucleotides matching TRBD1. Germline loops: CDR1 SGHKS, CDR2 YYEKEE (reference sequence). The ends lost 5 bases at V and 7 bases at J; junction bases unmatched: 9. The CDR3 has 14 amino acids. CDR3 residues: CASSSGQRMNEQFF. DNA for the CDR3: TGTGCCAGCAGTTCGGGACAGCGAATGAATGAGCAGTTCTTC.

The CDR3 sequence: CAKDALAGGSSYNEQFF. The CDR3 nucleotides read TGTGCTAAGGATGCACTAGCGGGGGGGAGCTCCTACAATGAGCAGTTCTTC. The chain has TRBV7-9 and TRBJ2-1, with 13 nucleotides matching TRBD2. Germline loops: CDR1 SEHNR, CDR2 FQNEAQ (reference sequence). This CDR3 has 17 residues.

The V gene is TRBV7-2, the J gene TRBJ2-7; possibly TRBD1 for D (5 bases). Germline CDR1 reads SGHTA; CDR2 reads FQGNSA. Deletions cut 4 bases from V and 2 bases from J, with 12 bases between. The CDR3 consists of 14 residues. CDR3 nucleotide sequence: TGTGCCAGCAGCTCAAGTCCAGGGCCCTACGAGCAGTACTTC. Translated, it gives CASSSSPGPYEQYF.

The V and J genes are TRBV6-6 and TRBJ2-1; 10 positions match TRBD1. Germline V gene lookup returns CDR1 MNHNY and CDR2 SVGAGI (reference sequence). V trimming: 4 bases; J trimming: 5 bases; junction bases outside the gene matches: 5. The CDR3 is made up of 15 amino acids. The CDR3 reads CASSLWDRGNNEQFF. CDR3 bases: TGTGCCAGCAGTTTGTGGGACAGGGGCAACAATGAGCAGTTCTTC.

The chain joins TRBV4-1 to TRBJ1-2; 7 nucleotides agree with TRBD1. Germline CDR1 MGHRA, CDR2 YSYEKL. The CDR3 consists of 16 residues. V lost 3 bases, J lost 5 bases, and 12 bases stayed unmatched. The CDR3 loop reads CASSHLMGQTLYGYTF. The CDR3 DNA reads as TGCGCCAGCAGCCACCTGATGGGACAGACCCTTTATGGCTACACCTTC.

This chain uses TRBV29-1 with TRBJ2-2; no clear D. Germline V gene data show CDR1 as SQVTM and CDR2 as ANQGSEA. CDR3 length: 13 amino acids. V was clipped by 4 bases and J by 3 bases, with 9 bases between them. For the CDR3, the DNA is TGCAGCGTTGTCTCGGTGGACACCGGGGAGCTGTTTTTT. Protein: CSVVSVDTGELFF.

This clone has more than one count but fewer than ten. CDR3 coding DNA: TGCGCCAGCAGCGACTTTTCGAGTGAGGGATATAATTCACCCCTCCACTTT. Translated: CASSDFSSEGYNSPLHF. The chain is built from TRBV10-2 and TRBJ1-6, with unresolved D. Trimming shortened V by 6 bases and J by 4 bases, and 19 bases separated the two germline ends. The germline V gene has CDR1 WSHSY and CDR2 SAAADI. CDR3 size: 17 residues.

The chain uses TRBV28 and TRBJ2-3; D not certain. CDR1 MDHEN and CDR2 SYDVKM come from the germline V gene. The CDR3 has 16 residues. The V end was cut by 5 bases, the J end by 2 bases, with 17 bases between. CDR3 nucleotide sequence: TGTGCCAGCAGTACCACACCCACCTCCCCCACAGATACGCAGTATTTT. Translating it yields CASSTTPTSPTDTQYF.

Concerning this clone itself: At one boundary the junction diverges from the germline segment, which might be a read error. The chain has TRBV29-1 and TRBJ2-5; 7 nucleotides match TRBD2. This CDR3 is built from 13 residues. Germline CDR1 and CDR2: SQVTM and ANQGSEA. CDR3 loop: CSVESQAGEAQYF. DNA for the CDR3: TGCAGCGTTGAAAGTCAGGCGGGAGAGGCCCAGTACTTC.

V usage is TRBV4-3 and J usage is TRBJ2-1, with 7 bases that match TRBD1. The length of the CDR3 is 16 residues. V trimming: 3 bases; J trimming: 0 bases; junction bases outside the gene matches: 5. Germline values: CDR1 LGHNA, CDR2 YSLEER. DNA of the CDR3: TGCGCCAGCAGCCACTTGGGGGACAGCTCCTACAATGAGCAGTTCTTC. Its translation is CASSHLGDSSYNEQFF.

The J gene is TRBJ2-2, the V gene TRBV19; TRBD1 aligns across 7 bases. The germline gives CDR1 LNHDA, CDR2 SQIVND (reference sequence). CDR3 length equals 15 residues. DNA of the CDR3: TGTGGGGACCAAACCGGGACAGCGAACACCGGGGAGCTGTTTTTT. Its protein is CGDQTGTANTGELFF.

The genes are TRBV29-1 and TRBJ2-1; maybe TRBD1 (6 bases). Trimming removed 5 bases at V and 5 bases at J, with 10 bases between. This CDR3 has 12 amino acids. CDR1 is SQVTM, CDR2 ANQGSEA, per germline. CDR3 sequence reads: CSVSGTNNEQFF. The CDR3 nucleotides are TGCAGCGTTTCCGGGACAAACAATGAGCAGTTCTTC.

This clone was counted once. The chain recombines TRBV4-1 with TRBJ1-4, with TRBD1 matching over 12 bases. After removal of 4 bases from V and 0 bases from J, the junction contained 12 bases not matched to a gene. Germline lookup yields CDR1 MGHRA and CDR2 YSYEKL. CDR3 length: 20 residues. The CDR3, as DNA: TGCGCCAGCAGCCCTTACCCCCCGGGACAGGGGGCGGCAACTAATGAAAAACTGTTTTTT. Translation gives CASSPYPPGQGAATNEKLFF.

The gene calls are TRBV11-2 and TRBJ2-2, with 9 bases aligning to TRBD2. Germline V gene data show CDR1 as SGHAT and CDR2 as FQNNGV. The length of the CDR3 is 15 residues. V lost 5 bases, J lost 3 bases, and 4 bases stayed unmatched. As DNA, the CDR3 is TGTGCCAGCAGCCCTCGCGGGGGGGACACCGGGGAGCTGTTTTTT. Translation: CASSPRGGDTGELFF.

V is TRBV5-1 and J is TRBJ2-2; 8 bases are shared with TRBD2. The CDR3 contains 12 residues. The germline V gene has CDR1 SGHRS and CDR2 YFSETQ. After removal of 7 bases from V and 6 bases from J, the junction contained 2 bases not matched to a gene. CDR3 DNA: TGCGCCAGCTCCGGGGGGGCCGGGGAGCTGTTTTTT. This translates into CASSGGAGELFF.